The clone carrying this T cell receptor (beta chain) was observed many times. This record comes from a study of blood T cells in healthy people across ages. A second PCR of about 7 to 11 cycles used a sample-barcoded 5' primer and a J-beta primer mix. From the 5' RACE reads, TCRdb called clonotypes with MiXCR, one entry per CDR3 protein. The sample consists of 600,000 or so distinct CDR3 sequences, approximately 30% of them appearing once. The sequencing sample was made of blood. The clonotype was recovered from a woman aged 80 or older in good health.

CDR3 sequence: CSVEGGGLAGGQETQYF. The CDR3 nucleotides read TGCAGCGTTGAAGGCGGCGGGCTAGCGGGGGGTCAGGAGACCCAGTACTTC. The gene calls are TRBV29-1 and TRBJ2-5; 11 bases agree with TRBD2. The CDR3 is 17 residues long. Germline V lookup: CDR1 SQVTM, CDR2 ANQGSEA. V gave up 1 base and J gave up 5 bases; unmatched junction bases: 12. The variable domain in full, completed from reference TRBV29-1 and TRBJ2-5, reads SAVISQKPSRDICQRGTSLTIQCQVDSQVTMMFWYRQQPGQSLTLIATANQGSEATYESGFVIDKFPISRPNLTFSTLTVSNMSPEDSSIYLCSVEGGGLAGGQETQYFGPGTRLLVL.